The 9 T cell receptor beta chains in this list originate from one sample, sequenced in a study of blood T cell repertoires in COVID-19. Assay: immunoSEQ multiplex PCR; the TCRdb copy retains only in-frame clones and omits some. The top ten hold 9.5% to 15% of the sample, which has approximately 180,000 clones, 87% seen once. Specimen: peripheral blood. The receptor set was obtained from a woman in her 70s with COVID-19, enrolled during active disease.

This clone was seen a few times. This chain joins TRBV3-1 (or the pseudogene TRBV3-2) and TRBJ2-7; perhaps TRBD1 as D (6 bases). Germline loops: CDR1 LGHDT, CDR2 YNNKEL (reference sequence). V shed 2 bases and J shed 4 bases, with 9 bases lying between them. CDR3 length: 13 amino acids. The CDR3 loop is CASSQWGPYEQYF. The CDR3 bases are TGTGCCAGCAGCCAATGGGGGCCATACGAGCAGTACTTC.

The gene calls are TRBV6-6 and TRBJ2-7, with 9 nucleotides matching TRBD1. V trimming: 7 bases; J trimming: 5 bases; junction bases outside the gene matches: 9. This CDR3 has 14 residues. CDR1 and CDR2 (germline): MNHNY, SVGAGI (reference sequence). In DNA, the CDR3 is TGTGCCAGCAACCGAAGACAGGGGGGGGACGAGCAGTACTTC. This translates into CASNRRQGGDEQYF.

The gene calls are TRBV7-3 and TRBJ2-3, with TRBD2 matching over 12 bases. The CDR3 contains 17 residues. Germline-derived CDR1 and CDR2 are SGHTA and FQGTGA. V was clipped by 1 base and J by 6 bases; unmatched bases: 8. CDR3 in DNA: TGTGCCAGCAGCTTAATCGGGCTAGCGGGAGGGCCGGATACGCAGTATTTT. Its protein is CASSLIGLAGGPDTQYF.

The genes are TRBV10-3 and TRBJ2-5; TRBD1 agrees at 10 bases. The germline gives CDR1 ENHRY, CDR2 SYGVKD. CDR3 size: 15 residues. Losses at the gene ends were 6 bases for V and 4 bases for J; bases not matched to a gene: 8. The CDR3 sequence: CAIRHGQGGSETQYF. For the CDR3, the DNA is TGTGCCATCAGACACGGACAGGGGGGATCAGAGACCCAGTACTTC.

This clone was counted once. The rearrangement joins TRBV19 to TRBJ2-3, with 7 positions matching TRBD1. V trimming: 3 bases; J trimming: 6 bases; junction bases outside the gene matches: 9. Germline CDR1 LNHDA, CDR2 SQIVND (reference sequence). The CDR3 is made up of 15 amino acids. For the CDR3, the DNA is TGTGCCAGTAGTATCATGGGACAGAGGAAGGATACGCAGTATTTT. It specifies CASSIMGQRKDTQYF.

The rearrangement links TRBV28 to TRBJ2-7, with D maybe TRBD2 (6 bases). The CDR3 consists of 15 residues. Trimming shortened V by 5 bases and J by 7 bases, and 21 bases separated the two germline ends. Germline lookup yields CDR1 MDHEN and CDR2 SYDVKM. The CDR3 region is CASSILDTGREEQYF. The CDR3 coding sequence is TGTGCCAGCAGTATCCTCGACACAGGACGGGAGGAGCAGTACTTC.

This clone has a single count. CDR3 in amino acids: CASRSTGGGNQPQHF. CDR3 bases: TGTGCCAGCAGGTCCACAGGGGGCGGCAATCAGCCCCAGCATTTT. V gene TRBV2 combines with J gene TRBJ1-5; 9 nucleotides match TRBD1. Germline CDR1 reads SNHLY; CDR2 reads FYNNEI. Trimming cost V 6 bases and J 2 bases; bases outside gene matches: 5. The CDR3 contains 15 residues. The full variable domain, its missing parts supplied by reference TRBV2 and TRBJ1-5, is EPEVTQTPSHQVTQMGQEVILRCVPISNHLYFYWYRQILGQKVEFLVSFYNNEISEKSEIFDDQFSVERPDGSNFTLKIRSTKLEDSAMYFCASRSTGGGNQPQHFGDGTRLSIL.

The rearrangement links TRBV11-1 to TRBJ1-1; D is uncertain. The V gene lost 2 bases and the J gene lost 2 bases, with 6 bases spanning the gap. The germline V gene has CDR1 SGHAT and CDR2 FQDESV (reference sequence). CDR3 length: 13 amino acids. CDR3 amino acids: CASSLTANTEAFF. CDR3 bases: TGTGCCAGCAGCTTAACAGCCAACACTGAAGCTTTCTTT.

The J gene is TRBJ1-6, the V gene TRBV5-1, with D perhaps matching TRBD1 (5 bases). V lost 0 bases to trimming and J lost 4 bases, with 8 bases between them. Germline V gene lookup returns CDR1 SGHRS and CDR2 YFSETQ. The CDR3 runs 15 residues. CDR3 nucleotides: TGCGCCAGCAGCTTGGCCACAGGATATAATTCACCCCTCCACTTT. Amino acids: CASSLATGYNSPLHF.